This passage covers 22 T cell receptor beta chains from one sample sequenced in a study of response to subunit inactivated influenza vaccine. TCRdb analysed the RT-PCR reads with MiXCR anew, one entry per CDR3 protein. The sample has 500,000 to 600,000 distinct CDR3 sequences, about an eighth seen once; the top ten hold over 10%. The specimen was PBMCs from blood, collected about 40 days after vaccination. Receptors originate from a man aged 45 to 65 who received an inactivated influenza vaccine.

This clonotype was detected ten times or more. The chain links TRBV5-1 to TRBJ1-1; no firm D call. Germline loops: CDR1 SGHRS, CDR2 YFSETQ. Deletions cut 3 bases from V and 1 base from J, with 7 bases between. The CDR3 has 13 amino acids. CDR3: CASSSTQNTEAFF. CDR3 nucleotide sequence: TGCGCCAGCAGCTCGACTCAGAACACTGAAGCTTTCTTT.

The chain links TRBV20-1 to TRBJ2-1, with D unresolved. V lost 6 bases, J lost 10 bases, and 10 bases lay in between. The CDR3 runs 10 residues. The germline CDR1 and CDR2 sequences are DFQATT and SNEGSKA (reference sequence). The CDR3 is CSARLWEQFF. In nucleotides, the CDR3 is TGCAGTGCAAGACTCTGGGAGCAGTTCTTC.

This clonotype was observed at least ten times. The genes are TRBV5-1 and TRBJ1-5, with unresolved D. This CDR3 is 16 amino acids long. Germline CDR1 SGHRS, CDR2 YFSETQ. V was pared by 0 bases and J by 2 bases, with 12 bases between. The CDR3 loop is CASSLGPGAGNQPQHF. In DNA, the CDR3 is TGCGCCAGCAGCTTGGGACCGGGCGCGGGCAATCAGCCCCAGCATTTT.

This clonotype was seen only once. The genes are TRBV27 and TRBJ2-1; D is tentatively TRBD1 or TRBD2 (5 bases each). This CDR3 is 14 amino acids long. CDR1 and CDR2 from the germline V gene are MNHEY and SMNVEV (reference sequence). Between the trimmed V and J ends, which lost 1 base and 7 bases, there was a span of 11 bases. In nucleotides, the CDR3 is TGTGCCAGCAGTTTATGGGGGAGTGGTAATGAGCAGTTCTTC. Encoded protein: CASSLWGSGNEQFF.

This clonotype was seen a handful of times. The chain is built from TRBV30 and TRBJ2-1; TRBD2 might be the D (5 bases). The CDR3 covers 13 residues. The germline gives CDR1 GTSNPN, CDR2 SVGIG (reference sequence). V was cut by 4 bases and J by 7 bases, with 14 bases left in between. CDR3 amino acids: CAWMEDWENEQFF. The CDR3 nucleotides are TGTGCCTGGATGGAGGATTGGGAGAATGAGCAGTTCTTC.

The chain joins TRBV9 to TRBJ2-7; 9 nucleotides align to TRBD1. CDR3 size: 17 residues. Unmatched junction bases numbered 12, after V lost 0 bases and J lost 5 bases. The V gene's germline CDR1 is SGDLS and CDR2 YYNGEE. The CDR3 DNA reads TGTGCCAGCAGCGTAGCCCCTACCGGGACAGGGTCCGACGAGCAGTACTTC. It is translated as CASSVAPTGTGSDEQYF. The full variable domain, with the rest looked up from reference TRBV9 and TRBJ2-7, is DSGVTQTPKHLITATGQRVTLRCSPRSGDLSVYWYQQSLDQGLQFLIQYYNGEERAKGNILERFSAQQFPDLHSELNLSSLELGDSALYFCASSVAPTGTGSDEQYFGPGTRLTVT.

The chain links TRBV5-6 to TRBJ2-7; tentatively, D is TRBD2 (5 bases). The CDR3 runs 12 residues. Germline V CDR1 and CDR2: SGHDT, YYEEEE. Between the trimmed V and J ends, which lost 4 bases and 7 bases, there was a span of 12 bases. The CDR3 protein is CASSVGIGEQYF. The CDR3 coding sequence is TGTGCCAGCAGCGTCGGGATCGGAGAGCAGTACTTC.

This clonotype was recorded a few times. The rearrangement uses TRBV28 and TRBJ2-7; 14 positions agree with TRBD2. V was clipped by 6 bases and J by 7 bases; unmatched bases: 14. The CDR3 length is 17 residues. The germline gives CDR1 MDHEN, CDR2 SYDVKM. The chain's CDR3 is CASSRLWTSGRPGEQYF. In DNA, the CDR3 is TGTGCCAGCAGCCGGCTCTGGACTAGCGGGAGGCCGGGAGAGCAGTACTTC.

This clonotype was seen a single time. The chain is built from TRBV20-1 and TRBJ2-7, with a weak D call TRBD1 (6 bases). The germline gives CDR1 DFQATT, CDR2 SNEGSKA (reference sequence). Trimming removed 6 bases from V and 2 bases from J, with 20 bases in between. The CDR3 consists of 15 residues. CDR3 in DNA: TGCAGTGCAAGGGGTGGCCAGGGACACACCTACGAGCAGTACTTC. It is translated as CSARGGQGHTYEQYF.

The CDR3 region has the DNA TGCAGTGCTAGAGATTTAGGACAGAATAATGAAAAACTGTTTTTT. Its protein is CSARDLGQNNEKLFF. This chain uses TRBV20-1 with TRBJ1-4; maybe TRBD1 (6 bases). The CDR3 has 15 residues. Trimming removed 0 bases at V and 4 bases at J, with 12 bases between. The germline V gene encodes CDR1 DFQATT and CDR2 SNEGSKA (reference sequence).

This clonotype was observed a few times. The J gene is TRBJ1-5, the V gene TRBV12-3 or TRBV12-4; TRBD1 is a possible D gene (6 bases). Between the trimmed V and J ends, which lost 0 bases and 5 bases, there was a span of 11 bases. The CDR3 contains 15 residues. CDR3: CASSLAGAGHQPQHF. The CDR3 coding sequence is TGTGCCAGCAGTTTAGCGGGGGCAGGCCATCAGCCCCAGCATTTT.

Only a few counts were recorded for this clonotype. The chain carries TRBV15 and TRBJ1-1; 10 bases align to TRBD1. CDR3 length equals 13 residues. Germline V gene lookup returns CDR1 LNHNV and CDR2 YYDKDF (reference sequence). V lost 8 bases and J lost 7; bases outside the gene matches: 7. CDR3 in DNA: TGTGCCACCTATACCGGACAGGGGGGTGAAGCTTTCTTT. It encodes CATYTGQGGEAFF.

V usage is TRBV6-1 and J usage is TRBJ2-2, with D possibly being TRBD2 (7 bases). V lost 5 bases and J 7 bases, leaving 23 bases between the germline ends. This CDR3 is 17 amino acids long. Germline V gene sequence: CDR1 MNHNS, CDR2 SASEGT. DNA for the CDR3: TGTGCCAGCAGTCTCCCCTCGGGGCGGGGGCCGGGCGGGGAGCTGTTTTTT. It codes for CASSLPSGRGPGGELFF.

This clonotype was observed many times. The chain is built from TRBV6-5 and TRBJ2-1, with D possibly being TRBD2 (5 bases). V gave up 2 bases and J gave up 0 bases, with 8 bases separating them. This CDR3 is 15 amino acids long. Germline lookup yields CDR1 MNHEY and CDR2 SVGAGI. CDR3 DNA: TGTGCCAGCAGTTACGGTGCGGGCTCCTACAATGAGCAGTTCTTC. This codes for CASSYGAGSYNEQFF.

This clonotype was recorded many times. The CDR3 reads CSASGPGSEPDTQYF. For the CDR3, the DNA is TGCAGTGCTAGCGGGCCCGGGAGCGAACCAGATACGCAGTATTTT. The V gene is TRBV20-1, the J gene TRBJ2-3; a weak D match, TRBD2 (6 bases). Germline assignment: CDR1 DFQATT and CDR2 SNEGSKA (reference sequence). V was cut by 3 bases and J by 4 bases, with 17 bases left in between. The CDR3 covers 15 residues.

The V and J genes are TRBV11-2 and TRBJ1-2, with a possible D match to TRBD1 (5 bases). Deletions cut 5 bases from V and 2 bases from J, with 15 bases between. Looked up from germline, CDR1 is SGHAT and CDR2 is FQNNGV. This CDR3 is 15 amino acids long. CDR3 sequence reads: CASSPTSGANYGYTF. The CDR3 region has the DNA TGTGCCAGCAGCCCTACCTCCGGGGCGAACTATGGCTACACCTTC.

This clonotype was observed many times. This chain connects TRBV24-1 to TRBJ2-1; 7 bases map to TRBD1. CDR3 length equals 14 residues. The trim removed 5 bases at V and 2 bases at J, leaving 2 bases unmatched. Germline loops: CDR1 KGHDR, CDR2 SFDVKD. This CDR3 reads CATSAGQAYNEQFF. CDR3 nucleotides: TGTGCCACCAGTGCCGGACAGGCCTACAATGAGCAGTTCTTC.

In this sample, this clonotype turned up a few times. In nucleotides, the CDR3 is TGTGCCAGCAGCTTAGGTTTAGGGGGCGTGAATACGCAGTATTTT. Translated, it gives CASSLGLGGVNTQYF. The rearrangement links TRBV11-3 to TRBJ2-3; 7 bases are shared with TRBD1. Trimming at V came to 1 base and at J to 7 bases, leaving 8 bases not matched to a gene. The CDR3 is 15 amino acids. CDR1 and CDR2 from the germline V gene are SGHNT and YENEEA.

The rearrangement joins TRBV4-2 to TRBJ1-3, with 11 bases lining up with TRBD1. Germline V gives CDR1 LGHNA, CDR2 YNFKEQ. J gave up 4 bases and V 4 bases, and 3 bases lay outside the gene matches. The CDR3 consists of 15 residues. This CDR3 is CASSRDRGEGNTIYF. The CDR3 nucleotides read TGTGCCAGCAGCCGGGACAGGGGGGAAGGAAACACCATATATTTT.

This clonotype has a handful of counts. The chain has TRBV7-9 and TRBJ2-5, with 12 bases matching TRBD1. With 2 bases clipped from V and 5 bases from J, the junction kept 9 bases outside the gene matches. CDR1 is SEHNR and CDR2 is FQNEAQ in the germline V gene (reference sequence). This CDR3 is 17 amino acids long. This chain's CDR3 is CASSLLEGTGGAETQYF. Written as DNA, the CDR3 is TGTGCCAGCAGCTTACTAGAGGGGACAGGGGGCGCTGAGACCCAGTACTTC.

This clonotype was observed a handful of times. The rearrangement joins TRBV20-1 to TRBJ2-3, with a tentative D call TRBD2 (5 bases). CDR1 and CDR2 (germline): DFQATT, SNEGSKA (reference sequence). CDR3 size: 14 residues. V lost 3 bases and J lost 1, with 11 bases in between. The CDR3 protein is CSASPGDGTDTQYF. For the CDR3, the DNA is TGCAGTGCTAGCCCCGGGGATGGCACAGATACGCAGTATTTT.

V usage is TRBV7-2 and J usage is TRBJ2-3; 7 positions match TRBD2. After removal of 1 base from V and 6 bases from J, the junction contained 13 bases not matched to a gene. The germline V gene encodes CDR1 SGHTA and CDR2 FQGNSA. This CDR3 region has 17 residues. CDR3 residues: CASSLGGSGLSGDTQYF. The CDR3 DNA reads as TGTGCCAGCAGCTTAGGGGGTAGCGGGTTATCAGGGGATACGCAGTATTTT.